The rows below give T cell receptor beta chains drawn from one sample of a study of blood T cell repertoires in COVID-19. Produced via immunoSEQ multiplex PCR; TCRdb's table is partial and in-frame only. The sample has under 75,000 clones, 88% seen once; the top ten hold roughly 20%. Material: peripheral blood. These receptors were collected from a woman older than 75 with active COVID-19. Each CDR3 is given with its conserved first and last residue. D genes are given only for firm matches. Part of the rows lack a size; the others show once, few, many or a class for expanded clones.

j_call,d_call,v_call,clone_size,cdr3_nt,cdr3_aa
TRBJ2-2,TRBD2,TRBV3-1/TRBV3-2,-,TGTGCCAGCAGCCGCCGGACTAGCGGGGGGGCCGGGGAGCTGTTTTTT,CASSRRTSGGAGELFF
TRBJ1-6,TRBD1,TRBV7-8,-,TGTGCCAGCAGCTTAATCGGAGGGGGCGCGGGTAATTCACCCCTCCACTTT,CASSLIGGGAGNSPLHF
TRBJ2-2,-,TRBV24-1,-,TGTGCCACCAGTGATTCGCGGGCCGGGGAGCTGTTTTTT,CATSDSRAGELFF
TRBJ2-6,-,TRBV19,-,TGTGCCAGTAGTCCCAGGGGAGGGTTTAGCCCTGGGGCCAACGTCCTGACTTTC,CASSPRGGFSPGANVLTF
TRBJ2-6,-,TRBV7-8,-,TGTGCCAGCAGCTTATCTTTCCCACTAGTCTCTGGGGCCAACGTCCTGACTTTC,CASSLSFPLVSGANVLTF
TRBJ2-7,TRBD2,TRBV15,once,TGTGCCACCAGCGAAGACGTAGCGGGATCCTACGAGCAGTACTTC,CATSEDVAGSYEQYF
TRBJ2-7,-,TRBV6-5,few,TGTGCCAGCAGGGCTCAGGGGTCTTCCTACGAGCAGTACTTC,CASRAQGSSYEQYF
TRBJ2-1,-,TRBV5-5,-,TGTGCCAGCAGCTTAAAAACTAGGGATGAGCAGTTCTTC,CASSLKTRDEQFF
TRBJ2-3,TRBD2,TRBV18,-,TGTGCCAGCTCACCAGTATCAGCGGGGGTCGGAAGAGATACGCAGTATTTT,CASSPVSAGVGRDTQYF
TRBJ2-1,TRBD2,TRBV6-2/TRBV6-3,-,TGTGCCAGCAGTGTTAGAGTGGCGGGGGGCTACAATGAGCAGTTCTTC,CASSVRVAGGYNEQFF
TRBJ2-1,-,TRBV27,-,TGTGCCAGCAGTTTGTTGACCCGGAGTTTCAGTGACAATGAGCAGTTCTTC,CASSLLTRSFSDNEQFF
TRBJ2-2,-,TRBV24-1,once,TGTGCCACCAACAGGGAGGGCACCGGGGAGCTGTTTTTT,CATNREGTGELFF
TRBJ1-1,TRBD1,TRBV5-1,-,TGCGCCAGCAGCTTACAGGGGGCCCCGAACACTGAAGCTTTCTTT,CASSLQGAPNTEAFF
TRBJ1-2,-,TRBV5-5,-,TGTGCCAGCAGTCTTATGCCGGGGATCTATGGCTACACCTTC,CASSLMPGIYGYTF
TRBJ1-2,-,TRBV30,-,TGTGCCTGGAGTGTACAGGAGACCGGGGGCTACACCTTC,CAWSVQETGGYTF
TRBJ2-2,TRBD2,TRBV6-1,-,TGTGCCAGCAGTGAAAGCGGGGGCCTGAGGGGGGAGCTGTTTTTT,CASSESGGLRGELFF
TRBJ2-1,-,TRBV5-6,-,TGTGCCAGCAGCCCCATCGGACAGTACAATGAGCAGTTCTTC,CASSPIGQYNEQFF
TRBJ2-7,-,TRBV6-5,-,TGTGCCAGCAGCCGACAGGTTTCCTACGAGCAGTACTTC,CASSRQVSYEQYF
TRBJ2-1,TRBD2,TRBV18,-,TGTGCCAGCTCACCTGGACTAGCGGTCTCCTACAATGAGCAGTTCTTC,CASSPGLAVSYNEQFF
TRBJ2-3,-,TRBV19,-,TGTGCCAGTAGGGATTCAGGGGCTGATACGCAGTATTTT,CASRDSGADTQYF
TRBJ2-7,TRBD2,TRBV29-1,-,TGCAGCGTTGTTGGCGGGGGGGCCGAGCAGTACTTC,CSVVGGGAEQYF
TRBJ2-5,-,TRBV20-1,-,TGCAGTGCTAGTCGGACTCAAGAGACCCAGTACTTC,CSASRTQETQYF
TRBJ1-1,-,TRBV18,-,TGTGCCAGCTCACCAGGAGGTACGTTCCCTGAAGCTTTCTTT,CASSPGGTFPEAFF
TRBJ1-1,-,TRBV6-2/TRBV6-3,-,TGTGCCAGCAGTTGGCGGATGAACACTGAAGCTTTCTTT,CASSWRMNTEAFF
TRBJ1-1,-,TRBV3-1/TRBV3-2,-,TGTGCCAGCAGCCGGGGGACGGGAGGCATGAACACTGAAGCTTTCTTT,CASSRGTGGMNTEAFF
TRBJ2-1,TRBD2,TRBV9,-,TGTGCCAGCAGCGTGGGACTAGGCTCCTACAATGAGCAGTTCTTC,CASSVGLGSYNEQFF
TRBJ1-2,TRBD1,TRBV6-2/TRBV6-3,-,TGTGCCAGCAGTCGACAGGGCTATGGCTACACCTTC,CASSRQGYGYTF
TRBJ2-7,-,TRBV9,-,TGTGCCAGCAGCCCGGGGGACCCAGCGGTCTACGAGCAGTACTTC,CASSPGDPAVYEQYF
TRBJ2-3,TRBD2,TRBV5-1,once,TGCGCCAGCAGCTTGGGGGATACTAGCGGGGGAAGCACAGATACGCAGTATTTT,CASSLGDTSGGSTDTQYF
TRBJ2-1,-,TRBV3-1/TRBV3-2,-,TGTGCCAGCAGCCCCTCCAGCGCCGGGAGCCCCGAGCAGTTCTTC,CASSPSSAGSPEQFF
TRBJ2-3,-,TRBV4-2,-,TGTGCCAGCAGCCCCCCCGGGACAGATACGCAGTATTTT,CASSPPGTDTQYF
TRBJ2-7,TRBD2,TRBV5-1,-,TGCGCCAGCAGCTGGGCGGCCACGCACAGAGCGGGGGTTAGCCCCTACGAGCAGTACTTC,CASSWAATHRAGVSPYEQYF
TRBJ1-4,TRBD1,TRBV5-1,-,TGCGCCAGCAGGGGACAGGAGAATGAAAAACTGTTTTTT,CASRGQENEKLFF
TRBJ2-5,TRBD2,TRBV7-9,once,TGTGCCAGCAGCGGAGGGACTAGCGTACAAGAGACCCAGTACTTC,CASSGGTSVQETQYF
TRBJ2-1,TRBD2,TRBV19,-,TGTGCCAGTAGTATCGCGGGGGGGGAGCAGTTCTTC,CASSIAGGEQFF
TRBJ2-7,-,TRBV5-4,-,TGTGCCAGCAGCTTGGGGGCGAACTCCTACGAGCAGTACTTC,CASSLGANSYEQYF
TRBJ2-7,TRBD1,TRBV4-2,-,TGTGCCAGCAGCCAAAGGGACAGGGGCGGCTACGAGCAGTACTTC,CASSQRDRGGYEQYF
TRBJ2-3,TRBD2,TRBV5-4,-,TGTGCCAGCAGCTCTCCTAGCGGGGGGGCCGGTGGAACAGATACGCAGTATTTT,CASSSPSGGAGGTDTQYF
TRBJ2-2,TRBD1,TRBV10-3,-,TGTGCCATCAGGGACAGGGCGAAGACAGACGCGAACACCGGGGAGCTGTTTTTT,CAIRDRAKTDANTGELFF
TRBJ1-1,TRBD1,TRBV28,-,TGTGCCAGCAGTTTATCTCCCGGGACAGTGAACACTGAAGCTTTCTTT,CASSLSPGTVNTEAFF
TRBJ2-3,-,TRBV11-1,-,TGTGCCAGCAGCCCACAGGCTATAGGAGATACGCAGTATTTT,CASSPQAIGDTQYF
TRBJ2-1,-,TRBV7-3,few,TGTGCCAGCAGCCCAAATTCAGGGTGGGTCAATGAGCAGTTCTTC,CASSPNSGWVNEQFF
TRBJ2-2,TRBD1,TRBV11-2,few,TGTGCCAGCAGCCTCCGGGACAGGGCTTCCACCGGGGAGCTGTTTTTT,CASSLRDRASTGELFF
TRBJ1-1,-,TRBV18,-,TGTGCCAGCTCACCACCTTCTCAACAGGGTAAGGCTTTCTTT,CASSPPSQQGKAFF
TRBJ2-1,-,TRBV7-3,-,TGTGCCAGCAGCTTAGATCAGGGGACCCACAATGAGCAGTTCTTC,CASSLDQGTHNEQFF
TRBJ2-3,TRBD2,TRBV10-3,-,TGTGCCATCGCCGAGCGGGGGAGCACAGATACGCAGTATTTT,CAIAERGSTDTQYF
TRBJ2-7,-,TRBV19,-,TGTGCCAGTAGTATTACAGGGCTTTCCTACGAGCAGTACTTC,CASSITGLSYEQYF
TRBJ2-5,-,TRBV30,-,TGTGCCTGGAGTGCTCACGGGGAACTAGGGAACTTC,CAWSAHGELGNF
TRBJ2-7,TRBD1,TRBV6-2/TRBV6-3,-,TGTGCCAGCAGTCGGGACAGGGTCTACGAGCAGTACTTC,CASSRDRVYEQYF
TRBJ2-6,-,TRBV27,-,TGTGCCAGCAGTCCCATCTCTGGGGCCAACGTCCTGACTTTC,CASSPISGANVLTF
TRBJ1-2,-,TRBV24-1,-,TGTGCCACCAGTGATTTGCTCGGTGGCTACACCTTC,CATSDLLGGYTF
TRBJ2-1,-,TRBV4-1,-,TGCGCCAGCAGCCAAGGGCTAGGTAGCGGCTACAATGAGCAGTTCTTC,CASSQGLGSGYNEQFF
TRBJ2-1,TRBD2,TRBV4-2,-,TGTGCCAGCAGCCAAGGTGGAAGCGGGGGGGGAGCCTCCTACAATGAGCAGTTCTTC,CASSQGGSGGGASYNEQFF